This T cell receptor (beta chain) was sequenced during a study of T cells after yellow fever vaccination. In the study overall: SMART-Seq v4 Ultra Low Input prepared the low-cell-number fractions.

V gave up 5 bases and J gave up 7 bases; unmatched junction bases: 8. The germline gives CDR1 DFQATT, CDR2 SNEGSKA (reference sequence). This CDR3 comprises 14 residues. Each CDR3 protein is one row after TCRdb ran MiXCR on the 5' RACE reads. This sample has roughly 250,000 distinct CDR3 sequences, with over 10% found just once. Source: CD4+ T cells sorted from PBMCs, taken 45 days after the yellow fever booster vaccination. The clonotype was recovered from a young man who received the YFV17D yellow fever vaccine. The gene calls are TRBV20-1 and TRBJ2-1, with TRBD2 matching 10 bases. The CDR3 loop reads CSAPPAGGRNEQFF. CDR3 DNA sequence: TGCAGTGCTCCACCAGCGGGAGGGCGGAATGAGCAGTTCTTC.